The 7 T cell receptor beta chains below come from one sample, sequenced in a study of spatial heterogeneity in lung cancer. The sample's time point: sample taken at primary tumor resection. No cell sorting; template was whole RNA from tumor, lung tissue or PBMC. TCRdb reanalysed the 5' RACE reads using MiXCR and keeps one entry per CDR3 protein. Among about 92,000 distinct CDR3 sequences, roughly 12% were seen once, and the ten largest hold roughly 41%. The source material was PBMCs, sampled at surgery. Source of these receptors: a male donor with early-stage non-small cell lung cancer.

This clonotype was seen more than once but under ten times. J is TRBJ2-1 and V is TRBV6-5, with 8 nucleotides matching TRBD1. Per the germline V gene, CDR1 is MNHEY and CDR2 is SVGAGI. The CDR3 has 15 residues. With V trimmed by 4 bases and J by 2 bases, 4 bases remained unmatched. DNA for the CDR3: TGTGCCAGCAGTTCCGGACAGGGACCCTACAATGAGCAGTTCTTC. Amino acid sequence: CASSSGQGPYNEQFF.

A few counts support this clonotype. The chain carries TRBV12-3 or TRBV12-4 and TRBJ1-3; the D is unclear. The CDR3 covers 13 residues. The ends were cut back, 1 base at V and 5 bases at J, with 6 bases in the middle. The CDR3 loop is CASSLGPRNTIYF. For the CDR3, the DNA is TGTGCCAGCAGTTTAGGCCCGAGAAACACCATATATTTT.

This clonotype showed up just a few times. The CDR3 loop is CASSLGSATNEKLFF. In DNA, the CDR3 is TGCGCCAGCAGCCTGGGGAGTGCAACTAATGAAAAACTGTTTTTT. This chain joins TRBV5-1 and TRBJ1-4; D gene uncertain. Trimming cost V 4 bases and J 0 bases, with 10 bases left between them. Per the germline V gene, CDR1 is SGHRS and CDR2 is YFSETQ. The CDR3 loop spans 15 amino acids.

This clonotype was seen repeatedly, ten times or more. The chain carries TRBV6-5 and TRBJ1-2; maybe TRBD1 (6 bases). Deletions cut 6 bases from V and 4 bases from J, with 12 bases between. The CDR3 runs 13 residues. Germline lookup yields CDR1 MNHEY and CDR2 SVGAGI. CDR3 loop: CASRSQGFYGYTF. The CDR3 DNA follows: TGTGCCAGCAGGTCACAGGGCTTCTATGGCTACACCTTC.

The J gene is TRBJ1-5, the V gene TRBV7-3; D is perhaps TRBD1 (6 bases). The germline V and J ends were trimmed by 5 bases and 5 bases, with 28 bases remaining between them. The CDR3 is 19 residues long. CDR1 is SGHTA and CDR2 is FQGTGA in the germline V gene. CDR3 loop: CASSPPTMGAVGEDQPQHF. The CDR3 coding sequence is TGTGCCAGCAGCCCCCCAACAATGGGGGCAGTAGGTGAGGATCAGCCCCAGCATTTT.

The V call is TRBV9, the J call TRBJ2-1, with 10 bases identical to TRBD2. CDR1 and CDR2 from the germline V gene are SGDLS and YYNGEE. With 0 bases clipped from V and 4 bases from J, the junction kept 4 bases outside the gene matches. This CDR3 comprises 16 residues. CDR3: CASSVDPAGGYNEQFF. As DNA, the CDR3 is TGTGCCAGCAGCGTAGATCCAGCGGGAGGGTACAATGAGCAGTTCTTC.

The V gene is TRBV29-1, the J gene TRBJ2-3, with TRBD2 matching over 7 bases. Germline V gene data show CDR1 as SQVTM and CDR2 as ANQGSEA. This CDR3 region has 15 residues. With 2 bases clipped from V and 4 bases from J, the junction kept 9 bases outside the gene matches. The CDR3 region has the DNA TGCAGCGTTGAACCAGCGGGGTCGGGCCCAGATACGCAGTATTTT. Its translation: CSVEPAGSGPDTQYF.